The 28 T cell receptor beta chains listed next were all sequenced from one sample in a study of human versus mouse CDR3 diversity and MHC coevolution. Profiled with immunoSEQ multiplex PCR; TCRdb holds only in-frame clones, not every one. Of about 60,000 clones in the sample, 94% are singletons; the top ten hold under 20%. The specimen was naive CD4+ T cells from blood. Subset of the sample: CD45RO-negative CD62L-positive naive CD4 T cells. These receptors originate from a person aged 55-75 years in good health.

This chain links TRBV5-1 with TRBJ2-3, with D uncertain. Germline values: CDR1 SGHRS, CDR2 YFSETQ. This CDR3 region has 13 residues. Trimming removed 6 bases from V and 4 bases from J, with 12 bases in between. CDR3 sequence: CASTLRSADTQYF. CDR3 DNA sequence: TGCGCCAGCACTTTAAGGAGCGCAGATACGCAGTATTTT.

The genes are TRBV5-1 and TRBJ2-1; TRBD1 aligns across 8 bases. V lost 0 bases, J lost 7 bases, and 9 bases stayed unmatched. Germline V gene data show CDR1 as SGHRS and CDR2 as YFSETQ. This CDR3 spans 16 amino acids. The CDR3 reads CASSLGNRGSANEQFF. The CDR3 DNA follows: TGCGCCAGCAGCTTGGGGAACAGGGGGTCAGCGAATGAGCAGTTCTTC.

V usage is TRBV7-9 and J usage is TRBJ2-7, with 7 bases fitting TRBD2. Germline CDR1 and CDR2: SEHNR and FQNEAQ (reference sequence). This CDR3 has 16 residues. V was clipped by 3 bases and J by 5 bases; unmatched bases: 13. CDR3 amino acids: CASSLGGTLVGDEQYF. The CDR3 DNA sequence: TGTGCCAGCAGCTTGGGGGGGACCCTGGTCGGGGACGAGCAGTACTTC.

The V gene is TRBV28, the J gene TRBJ1-1, with 7 bases that match TRBD1. Germline V gene sequence: CDR1 MDHEN, CDR2 SYDVKM. Losses at the gene ends were 5 bases for V and 1 base for J; bases not matched to a gene: 7. The CDR3 loop spans 15 amino acids. The chain's CDR3 is CASSDPRGENTEAFF. The CDR3 nucleotides read TGTGCCAGCAGTGACCCCAGGGGGGAGAACACTGAAGCTTTCTTT.

The chain has TRBV6-1 and TRBJ2-7; D unresolved. V lost 3 bases and J 4 bases, leaving 10 bases between the germline ends. Per the germline V gene, CDR1 is MNHNS and CDR2 is SASEGT. The CDR3 is 13 residues long. The CDR3 protein is CASSDSHHYEQYF. The CDR3 bases are TGTGCCAGCAGTGACAGTCACCATTACGAGCAGTACTTC.

The V and J genes are TRBV27 and TRBJ1-1; 8 bases fit TRBD1. CDR3 length equals 14 residues. Trimming took 3 bases from V and 8 from J; bases not matched to a gene: 8. Germline values: CDR1 MNHEY, CDR2 SMNVEV (reference sequence). The CDR3 DNA is TGTGCCAGCAGTTTGGACAGGGATAGACAAGAAGCTTTCTTT. Translating it yields CASSLDRDRQEAFF.

This chain connects TRBV6-5 to TRBJ2-3; 10 positions agree with TRBD1. The CDR3 extends over 15 amino acids. V lost 2 bases to trimming and J lost 5 bases; unmatched junction nucleotides: 4. CDR1 and CDR2 from the germline V gene are MNHEY and SVGAGI. The CDR3 is CASSYGDRGLDTQYF. CDR3 sequence (DNA): TGTGCCAGCAGTTACGGGGACAGGGGTTTAGATACGCAGTATTTT.

This chain links TRBV14 with TRBJ1-1; 7 bases align to TRBD1. The germline V gene has CDR1 SGHDN and CDR2 FVKESK. Trimming removed 5 bases from V and 3 bases from J; junction bases left unmatched: 9. The CDR3 runs 15 residues. In DNA form, the CDR3 reads TGTGCCAGCAGCGCTCGACAGGGTGGGGACACTGAAGCTTTCTTT. Amino acid sequence: CASSARQGGDTEAFF.

The chain couples TRBV6-6 to TRBJ1-5; TRBD1 agrees at 8 bases. Germline V gene sequence: CDR1 MNHNY, CDR2 SVGAGI (reference sequence). The CDR3 extends over 16 amino acids. V was clipped by 7 bases and J by 4 bases; unmatched bases: 12. CDR3 DNA sequence: TGTGCCAGCAATCAAAAAAGGACAGGGAGGAATCAGCCCCAGCATTTT. The encoded protein is CASNQKRTGRNQPQHF.

The chain links TRBV7-8 to TRBJ2-7; D is uncertain. Per the germline V gene, CDR1 is SGHVS and CDR2 is FQNEAQ. V was cut by 0 bases and J by 4 bases, with 7 bases left in between. The CDR3 loop spans 13 amino acids. CDR3 coding DNA: TGTGCCAGCAGCTTAGCTAGCAGTTACGAGCAGTACTTC. Protein product: CASSLASSYEQYF.

The chain carries TRBV7-2 and TRBJ2-7; 10 nucleotides match TRBD2. V trimming: 1 base; J trimming: 5 bases; junction bases outside the gene matches: 8. CDR3 length: 16 residues. Germline V gene sequence: CDR1 SGHTA, CDR2 FQGNSA. The DNA for the CDR3 is TGTGCCAGCAGCTTAGTAACTAGCGGGATTCCCCACGAGCAGTACTTC. As protein: CASSLVTSGIPHEQYF.

The V call is TRBV5-1, the J call TRBJ2-1; TRBD2 matches 9 bases. From germline, CDR1 is SGHRS and CDR2 YFSETQ. The CDR3 runs to 14 residues. V dropped 7 bases and J dropped 8; count of bases not matched to a gene: 10. The CDR3 DNA follows: TGCGCCAGCGGGCGTCTTAGCGGGAGTCATGAGCAGTTCTTC. Its translation is CASGRLSGSHEQFF.

A single count supports this clone. This chain connects TRBV2 to TRBJ2-3; the match to TRBD2 covers 13 bases. J lost 3 bases, V lost 6 bases, and 6 bases had no gene match. The CDR3 covers 16 residues. The germline gives CDR1 SNHLY, CDR2 FYNNEI. The CDR3 sequence: CASRVGLAGETDTQYF. The CDR3 nucleotides are TGTGCCAGCAGGGTAGGACTAGCGGGAGAAACAGATACGCAGTATTTT.

The chain joins TRBV6-6 to TRBJ1-3; possible D gene TRBD1, 6 bases. This CDR3 is 16 amino acids long. V was trimmed by 6 bases and J by 0 bases, leaving 15 bases between them. Germline V gene lookup returns CDR1 MNHNY and CDR2 SVGAGI (reference sequence). Written as DNA, the CDR3 is TGTGCCAGCAGAACTACAGGGCAATACTCTGGAAACACCATATATTTT. Its protein is CASRTTGQYSGNTIYF.

V and J are TRBV9 and TRBJ2-3; D is possibly TRBD2 (6 bases). This CDR3 spans 19 amino acids. V lost 0 bases and J lost 1, with 21 bases in between. CDR1 SGDLS and CDR2 YYNGEE come from the germline V gene. The CDR3 spells CASSVALSGTSGGTDTQYF. The CDR3 bases are TGTGCCAGCAGCGTAGCTCTTAGCGGTACGTCGGGGGGCACAGATACGCAGTATTTT.

This chain joins TRBV11-3 and TRBJ1-6, with 10 bases matching TRBD1. Germline assignment: CDR1 SGHNT and CDR2 YENEEA. V was pared by 5 bases and J by 2 bases, with 6 bases of the junction left unmatched. This CDR3 comprises 17 residues. CDR3 amino acids: CASSSGTGEPYNSPLHF. The CDR3 region has the DNA TGTGCCAGCAGCAGCGGGACAGGGGAACCCTATAATTCACCCCTCCACTTT.

The chain uses TRBV7-2 and TRBJ2-1; 12 positions agree with TRBD2. Germline V CDR1 and CDR2: SGHTA, FQGNSA. V gave up 0 bases and J gave up 11 bases; unmatched junction bases: 8. The CDR3 covers 16 residues. In DNA, the CDR3 is TGTGCCAGCAGCTTAGCGGAACTAGCGGGAGGAATGCAGCAGTTCTTC. It is translated as CASSLAELAGGMQQFF.

The chain combines TRBV2 with TRBJ2-7; TRBD1 might be the D (7 bases). There are 15 residues in the CDR3. In germline, CDR1 is SNHLY, CDR2 FYNNEI. Deletions cut 4 bases from V and 2 bases from J, with 15 bases between. CDR3: CASSVGRQGAYEQYF. For the CDR3, the DNA is TGTGCCAGCAGTGTCGGGAGACAGGGCGCCTACGAGCAGTACTTC.

The chain employs TRBV15 and TRBJ1-3; possibly TRBD1 for D (5 bases). The V and J ends lost 3 bases and 0 bases respectively, with 6 bases between them. The CDR3 spans 14 residues. Germline-derived CDR1 and CDR2 are LNHNV and YYDKDF (reference sequence). CDR3: CATSSGHSGNTIYF. The CDR3 DNA is TGTGCCACCAGCAGTGGACACTCTGGAAACACCATATATTTT.

The rearrangement links TRBV21-1 to TRBJ1-2; the tabulated D call, TRBD1, remains unverified against the DNA. TRBV21-1 is classified as a pseudogene. This CDR3 has 18 amino acids. Written as DNA, the CDR3 is TGTGCCAGCAGCAAACAATGGACAGGGGGGTTCCCTAACTATGGCTACACCTTC. Its protein product is CASSKQWTGGFPNYGYTF.

V and J are TRBV4-1 and TRBJ2-3; D possibly corresponds to TRBD1 (6 bases). V was cut by 1 base and J by 2 bases, with 16 bases left in between. Germline values: CDR1 MGHRA, CDR2 YSYEKL. CDR3 length: 17 residues. The CDR3 DNA follows: TGCGCCAGCAGCCAAGGTGGGGGCAGTTCCTTCACAGATACGCAGTATTTT. Its translation: CASSQGGGSSFTDTQYF.

The J gene is TRBJ1-3, the V gene TRBV30; D is unresolved. Trimming pared 2 bases from V and 2 bases from J, leaving 7 bases between. There are 13 residues in the CDR3. Germline V CDR1 and CDR2: GTSNPN, SVGIG (reference sequence). CDR3 bases: TGTGCCTGGAGTCCCGGGACTGGAAACACCATATATTTT. This sequence encodes CAWSPGTGNTIYF.

This chain links TRBV4-2 with TRBJ2-2, with D possibly matching TRBD1 (5 bases). The length of the CDR3 is 14 residues. Germline CDR1 and CDR2: LGHNA and YNFKEQ. Between the trimmed V and J ends, which lost 1 base and 9 bases, there was a span of 12 bases. The CDR3 sequence is CASSQAREGRELFF. In DNA form, the CDR3 reads TGTGCCAGCAGCCAAGCCAGGGAAGGGAGGGAGCTGTTTTTT.

The V call is TRBV13, the J call TRBJ2-7; 7 positions agree with TRBD1. The CDR3 has 16 amino acids. Germline CDR1 is PRHDT and CDR2 is FYEKMQ (reference sequence). The J segment lost 3 bases and the V segment lost 5 bases, leaving 13 bases of the junction unmatched. The CDR3, as DNA: TGTGCCAGCAGCCGTCCCCGGGGACAGACACACTACGAGCAGTACTTC. Translated: CASSRPRGQTHYEQYF. The full variable domain, in which reference TRBV13 and TRBJ2-7 provide the parts outside the CDR3, is AAGVIQSPRHLIKEKRETATLKCYPIPRHDTVYWYQQGPGQDPQFLISFYEKMQSDKGSIPDRFSAQQFSDYHSELNMSSLELGDSALYFCASSRPRGQTHYEQYFGPGTRLTVT.

This clone was detected a few times. The gene calls are TRBV19 and TRBJ1-4, with 10 bases matching TRBD1. The germline V gene has CDR1 LNHDA and CDR2 SQIVND (reference sequence). The length of the CDR3 is 14 residues. V lost 9 bases and J lost 8; bases outside the gene matches: 9. The DNA for the CDR3 is TGTGCCAGCACTGGGACAGGGGTTCGGGAAAAACTGTTTTTT. It translates to CASTGTGVREKLFF.

This clone was observed a single time. The chain uses TRBV5-3 and TRBJ1-1; the D is unclear. TRBV5-3 falls under the ORF class, with uncertain function. Deletions cut 10 bases from V and 1 base from J, with 17 bases between. The CDR3 is 14 residues long. The CDR3 region is CASEPGLGNTEAFF. The CDR3 nucleotides are TGTGCCTCTGAGCCGGGGTTGGGGAACACTGAAGCTTTCTTT.

The V call is TRBV7-8, the J call TRBJ1-2; 8 bases match TRBD1. The CDR3 contains 13 residues. The V gene's germline CDR1 is SGHVS and CDR2 FQNEAQ. Unmatched junction bases numbered 0, after V lost 4 bases and J lost 2 bases. DNA for the CDR3: TGTGCCAGCAGCTGGGACAGGAACTATGGCTACACCTTC. Translated: CASSWDRNYGYTF.

V usage is TRBV19 and J usage is TRBJ1-2; 11 bases line up with TRBD1. CDR3 size: 15 residues. V was pared by 5 bases and J by 8 bases, with 10 bases of the junction left unmatched. Germline V gives CDR1 LNHDA, CDR2 SQIVND (reference sequence). The CDR3 bases are TGTGCCAGTAGTCCTCACACGGACAGGGGGCGAGGCTACACCTTC. It codes for CASSPHTDRGRGYTF.